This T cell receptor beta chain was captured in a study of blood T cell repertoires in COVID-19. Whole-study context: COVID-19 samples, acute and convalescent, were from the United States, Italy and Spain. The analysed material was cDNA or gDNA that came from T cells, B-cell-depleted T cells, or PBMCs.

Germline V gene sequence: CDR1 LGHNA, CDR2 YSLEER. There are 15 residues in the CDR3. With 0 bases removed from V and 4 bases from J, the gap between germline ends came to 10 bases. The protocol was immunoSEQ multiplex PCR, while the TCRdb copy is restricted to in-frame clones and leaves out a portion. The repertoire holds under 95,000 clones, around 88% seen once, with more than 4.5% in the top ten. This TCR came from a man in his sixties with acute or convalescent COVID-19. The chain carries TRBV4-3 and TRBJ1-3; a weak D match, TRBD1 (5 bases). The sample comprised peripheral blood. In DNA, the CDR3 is TGCGCCAGCAGCCAAGATCAGGGTTCGGGAAACACCATATATTTT. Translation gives CASSQDQGSGNTIYF.